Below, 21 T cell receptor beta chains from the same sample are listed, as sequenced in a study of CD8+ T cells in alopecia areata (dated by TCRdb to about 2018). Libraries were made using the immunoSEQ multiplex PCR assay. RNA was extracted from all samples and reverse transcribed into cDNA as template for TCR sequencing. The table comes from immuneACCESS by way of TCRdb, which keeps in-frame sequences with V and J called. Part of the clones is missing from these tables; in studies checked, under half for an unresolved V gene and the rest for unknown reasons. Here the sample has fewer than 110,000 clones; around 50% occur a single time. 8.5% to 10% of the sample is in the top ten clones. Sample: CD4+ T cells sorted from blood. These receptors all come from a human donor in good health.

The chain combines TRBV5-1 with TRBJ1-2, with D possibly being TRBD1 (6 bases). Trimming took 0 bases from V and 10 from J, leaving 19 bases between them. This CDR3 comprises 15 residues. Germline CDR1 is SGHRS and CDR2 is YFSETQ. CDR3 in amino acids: CASSLAGASLLDYTF. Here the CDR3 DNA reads TGCGCCAGCAGCTTGGCAGGGGCCAGCCTGCTTGACTACACCTTC. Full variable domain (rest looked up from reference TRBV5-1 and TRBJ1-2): KAGVTQTPRYLIKTRGQQVTLSCSPISGHRSVSWYQQTPGQGLQFLFEYFSETQRNKGNFPGRFSGRQFSNSRSEMNVSTLELGDSALYLCASSLAGASLLDYTFGSGTRLTVV.

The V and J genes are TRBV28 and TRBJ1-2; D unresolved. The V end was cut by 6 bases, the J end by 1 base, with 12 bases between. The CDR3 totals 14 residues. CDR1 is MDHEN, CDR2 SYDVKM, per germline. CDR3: CASRPGPVNYGYTF. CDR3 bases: TGTGCCAGCAGACCCGGGCCGGTTAACTATGGCTACACCTTC.

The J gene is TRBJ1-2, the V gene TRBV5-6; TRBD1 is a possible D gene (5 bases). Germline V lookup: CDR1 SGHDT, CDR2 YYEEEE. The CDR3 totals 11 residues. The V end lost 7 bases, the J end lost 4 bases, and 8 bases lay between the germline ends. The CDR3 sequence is CASGASYGYTF. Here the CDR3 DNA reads TGTGCCAGCGGGGCGTCCTATGGCTACACCTTC.

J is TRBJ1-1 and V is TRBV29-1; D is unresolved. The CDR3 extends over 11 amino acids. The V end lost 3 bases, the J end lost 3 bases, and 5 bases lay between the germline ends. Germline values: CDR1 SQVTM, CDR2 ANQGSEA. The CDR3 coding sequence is TGCAGCGTTGAGGGTTACACTGAAGCTTTCTTT. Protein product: CSVEGYTEAFF.

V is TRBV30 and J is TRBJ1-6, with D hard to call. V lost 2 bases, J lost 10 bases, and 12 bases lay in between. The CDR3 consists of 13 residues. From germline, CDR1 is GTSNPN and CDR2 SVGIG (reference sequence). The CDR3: CAWSQGSGSPLHF. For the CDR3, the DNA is TGTGCCTGGAGTCAAGGGTCGGGGTCACCCCTCCACTTT.

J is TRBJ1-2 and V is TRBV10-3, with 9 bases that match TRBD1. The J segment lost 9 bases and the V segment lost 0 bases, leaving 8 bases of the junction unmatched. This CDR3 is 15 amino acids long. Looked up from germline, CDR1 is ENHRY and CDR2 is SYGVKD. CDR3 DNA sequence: TGTGCCATCAGTGAGTCTGGGACAGGGACTGCGAGCTACACCTTC. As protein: CAISESGTGTASYTF.

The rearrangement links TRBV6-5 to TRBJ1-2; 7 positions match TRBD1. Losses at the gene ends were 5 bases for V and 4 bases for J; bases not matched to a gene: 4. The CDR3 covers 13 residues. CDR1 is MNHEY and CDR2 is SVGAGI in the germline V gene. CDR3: CASSPGQLYGYTF. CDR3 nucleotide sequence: TGTGCCAGCAGTCCGGGACAGCTCTATGGCTACACCTTC.

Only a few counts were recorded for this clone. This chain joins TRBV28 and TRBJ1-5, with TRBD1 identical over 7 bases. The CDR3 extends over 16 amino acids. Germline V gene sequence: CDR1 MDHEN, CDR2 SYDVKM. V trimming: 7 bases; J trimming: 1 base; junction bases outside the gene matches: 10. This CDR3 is CASNIPGGRSNQPQHF. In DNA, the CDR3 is TGTGCCAGCAATATCCCAGGGGGTAGGAGCAATCAGCCCCAGCATTTT.

The CDR3 coding sequence is TGTGCCAGCAGCTTATATATATCCTACGAGCAGTACTTC. The encoded protein is CASSLYISYEQYF. The rearrangement uses TRBV7-9 and TRBJ2-7; no clear D gene. CDR3 length: 13 residues. Germline V gene sequence: CDR1 SEHNR, CDR2 FQNEAQ (reference sequence). The V end was cut by 2 bases, the J end by 1 base, with 6 bases between.

As DNA, the CDR3 is TGTGCCAGCAGCTGGGGACTAGTGATCACAGATACGCAGTATTTT. As protein: CASSWGLVITDTQYF. This chain uses TRBV7-2 with TRBJ2-3, with 8 nucleotides matching TRBD2. The V segment lost 4 bases and the J segment 2 bases; nucleotides outside the gene matches: 5. The CDR3 is 15 residues long. The V gene's germline CDR1 is SGHTA and CDR2 FQGNSA.

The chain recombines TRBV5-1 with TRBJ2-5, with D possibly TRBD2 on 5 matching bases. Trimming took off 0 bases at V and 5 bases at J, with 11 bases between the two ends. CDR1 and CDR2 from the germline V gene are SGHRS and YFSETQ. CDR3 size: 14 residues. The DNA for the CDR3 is TGCGCCAGCAGCTTGGGAGGGCGGGCGGAGACCCAGTACTTC. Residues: CASSLGGRAETQYF.

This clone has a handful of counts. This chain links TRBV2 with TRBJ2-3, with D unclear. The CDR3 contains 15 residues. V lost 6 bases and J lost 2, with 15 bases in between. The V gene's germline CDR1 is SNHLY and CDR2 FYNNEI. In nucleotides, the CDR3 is TGTGCCAGCAGCGAAATAGGCCTACACACAGATACGCAGTATTTT. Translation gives CASSEIGLHTDTQYF.

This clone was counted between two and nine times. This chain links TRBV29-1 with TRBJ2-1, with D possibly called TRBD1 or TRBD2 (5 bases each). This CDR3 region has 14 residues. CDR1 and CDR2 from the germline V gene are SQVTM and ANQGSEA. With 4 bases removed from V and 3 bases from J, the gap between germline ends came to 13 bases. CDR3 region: CSVVGRASYNEQFF. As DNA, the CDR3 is TGCAGCGTTGTGGGGCGGGCGAGCTACAATGAGCAGTTCTTC.

The CDR3 loop is CASSQNRGPFVGYTF. The CDR3 region has the DNA TGCGCCAGCAGCCAAAATCGAGGGCCGTTTGTGGGCTACACCTTC. The genes are TRBV4-3 and TRBJ1-2; D gene uncertain. The CDR3 has 15 amino acids. The ends were cut back, 2 bases at V and 8 bases at J, with 18 bases in the middle. Germline assignment: CDR1 LGHNA and CDR2 YSLEER.

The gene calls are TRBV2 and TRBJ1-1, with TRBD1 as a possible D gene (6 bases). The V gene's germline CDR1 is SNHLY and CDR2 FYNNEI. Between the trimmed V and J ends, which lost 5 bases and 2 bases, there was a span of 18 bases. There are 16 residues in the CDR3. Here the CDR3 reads CASSRQGQMLNTEAFF. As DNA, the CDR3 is TGTGCCAGCAGTAGGCAGGGGCAAATGCTTAACACTGAAGCTTTCTTT.

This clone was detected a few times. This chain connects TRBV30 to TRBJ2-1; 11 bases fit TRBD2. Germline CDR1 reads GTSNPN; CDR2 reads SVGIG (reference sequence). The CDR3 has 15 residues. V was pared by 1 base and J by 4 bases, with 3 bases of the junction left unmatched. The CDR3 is CAWSGASGRYNEQFF. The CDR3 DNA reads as TGTGCCTGGAGTGGGGCTAGCGGGAGGTACAATGAGCAGTTCTTC.

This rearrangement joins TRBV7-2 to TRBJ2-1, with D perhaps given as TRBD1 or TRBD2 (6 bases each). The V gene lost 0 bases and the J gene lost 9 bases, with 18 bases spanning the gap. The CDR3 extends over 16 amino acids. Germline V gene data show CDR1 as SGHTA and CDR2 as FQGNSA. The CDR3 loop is CASSLAGGVPTGEQFF. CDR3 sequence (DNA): TGTGCCAGCAGCTTAGCGGGGGGCGTCCCCACGGGTGAGCAGTTCTTC.

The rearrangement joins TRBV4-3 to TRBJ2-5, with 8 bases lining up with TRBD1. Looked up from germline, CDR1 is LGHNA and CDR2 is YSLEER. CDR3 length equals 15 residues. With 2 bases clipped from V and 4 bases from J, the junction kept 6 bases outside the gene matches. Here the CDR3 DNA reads TGCGCCAGCAGCCAAAGCCTCGACAGGGGAGAGACCCAGTACTTC. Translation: CASSQSLDRGETQYF.

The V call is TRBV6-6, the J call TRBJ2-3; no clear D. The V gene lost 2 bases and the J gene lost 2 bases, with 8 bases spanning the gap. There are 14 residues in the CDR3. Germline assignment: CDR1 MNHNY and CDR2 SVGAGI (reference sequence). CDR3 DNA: TGTGCCAGCAGTTACGGGTCTCCCACAGATACGCAGTATTTT. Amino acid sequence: CASSYGSPTDTQYF.

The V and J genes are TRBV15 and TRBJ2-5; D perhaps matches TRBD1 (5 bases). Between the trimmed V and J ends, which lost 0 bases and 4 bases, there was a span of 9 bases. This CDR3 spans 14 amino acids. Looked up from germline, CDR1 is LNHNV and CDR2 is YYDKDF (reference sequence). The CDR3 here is CATSRDQGSETQYF. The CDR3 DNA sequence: TGTGCCACCAGCAGAGACCAGGGCTCAGAGACCCAGTACTTC.

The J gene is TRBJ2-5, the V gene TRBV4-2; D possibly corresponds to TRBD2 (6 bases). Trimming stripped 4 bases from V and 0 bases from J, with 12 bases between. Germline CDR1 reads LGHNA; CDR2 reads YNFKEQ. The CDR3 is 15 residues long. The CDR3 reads CASSLLGGDQETQYF. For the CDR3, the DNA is TGTGCCAGCAGCCTCCTTGGCGGGGACCAAGAGACCCAGTACTTC.